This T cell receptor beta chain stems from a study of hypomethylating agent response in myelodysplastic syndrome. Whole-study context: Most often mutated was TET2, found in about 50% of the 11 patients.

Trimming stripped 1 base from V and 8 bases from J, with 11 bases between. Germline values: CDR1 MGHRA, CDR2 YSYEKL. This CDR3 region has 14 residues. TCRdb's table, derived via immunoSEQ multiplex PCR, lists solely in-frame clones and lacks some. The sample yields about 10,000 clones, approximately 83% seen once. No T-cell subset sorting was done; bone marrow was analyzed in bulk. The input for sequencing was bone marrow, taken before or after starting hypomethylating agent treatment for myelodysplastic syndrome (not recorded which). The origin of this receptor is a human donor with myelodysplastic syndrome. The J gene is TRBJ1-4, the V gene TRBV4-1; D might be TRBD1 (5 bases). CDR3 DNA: TGCGCCAGCAGCCAAGCTCCGGGGACGGAAAAACTGTTTTTT. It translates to CASSQAPGTEKLFF.